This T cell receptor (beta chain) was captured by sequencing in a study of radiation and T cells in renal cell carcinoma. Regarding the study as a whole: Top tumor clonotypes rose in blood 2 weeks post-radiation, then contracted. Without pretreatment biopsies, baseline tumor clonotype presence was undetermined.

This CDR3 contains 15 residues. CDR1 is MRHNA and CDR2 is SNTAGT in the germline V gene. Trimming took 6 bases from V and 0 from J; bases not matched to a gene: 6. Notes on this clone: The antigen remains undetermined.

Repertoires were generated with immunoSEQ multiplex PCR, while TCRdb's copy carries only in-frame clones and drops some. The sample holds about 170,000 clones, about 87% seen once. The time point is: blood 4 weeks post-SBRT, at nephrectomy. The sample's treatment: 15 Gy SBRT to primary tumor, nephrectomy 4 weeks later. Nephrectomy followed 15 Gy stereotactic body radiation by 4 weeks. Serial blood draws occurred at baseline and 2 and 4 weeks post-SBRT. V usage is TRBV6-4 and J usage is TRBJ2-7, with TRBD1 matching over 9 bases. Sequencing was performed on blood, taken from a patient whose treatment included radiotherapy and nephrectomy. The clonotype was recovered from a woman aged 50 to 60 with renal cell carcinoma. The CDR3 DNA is TGTGCCAGCAGCAGAGGGACAGGGAGCTCCTACGAGCAGTACTTC. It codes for CASSRGTGSSYEQYF.